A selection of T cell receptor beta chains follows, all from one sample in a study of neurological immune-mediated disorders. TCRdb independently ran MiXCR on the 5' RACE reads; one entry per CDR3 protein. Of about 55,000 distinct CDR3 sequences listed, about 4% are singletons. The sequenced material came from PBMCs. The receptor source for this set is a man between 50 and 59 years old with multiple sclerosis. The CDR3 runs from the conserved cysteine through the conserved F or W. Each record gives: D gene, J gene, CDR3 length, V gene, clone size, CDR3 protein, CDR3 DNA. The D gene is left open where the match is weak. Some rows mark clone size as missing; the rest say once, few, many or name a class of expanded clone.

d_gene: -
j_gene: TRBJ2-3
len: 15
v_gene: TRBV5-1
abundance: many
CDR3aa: CASRRQVDFRDTQYF
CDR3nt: TGCGCCAGCAGACGCCAAGTCGACTTTAGAGATACGCAGTATTTT

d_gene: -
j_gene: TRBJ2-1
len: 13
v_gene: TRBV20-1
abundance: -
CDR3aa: CSARGRNYNEQFF
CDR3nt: TGCAGCGCCCGGGGACGGAACTACAATGAGCAGTTCTTC

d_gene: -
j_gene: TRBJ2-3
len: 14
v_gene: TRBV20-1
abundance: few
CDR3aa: CSAPAWTATDTQYF
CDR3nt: TGCAGTGCACCTGCTTGGACCGCCACAGATACGCAGTATTTT

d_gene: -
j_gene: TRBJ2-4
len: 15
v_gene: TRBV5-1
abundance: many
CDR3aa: CASSTSGTGENIQYF
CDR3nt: TGCGCCAGCAGCACATCTGGGACGGGAGAAAACATTCAGTACTTC

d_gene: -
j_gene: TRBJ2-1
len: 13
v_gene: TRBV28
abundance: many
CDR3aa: CASSSGYYNEQFF
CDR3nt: TGTGCCAGCAGTAGCGGGTATTACAATGAGCAGTTCTTC

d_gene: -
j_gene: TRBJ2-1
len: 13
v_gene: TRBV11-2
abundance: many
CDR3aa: CASSLWWGNEQFF
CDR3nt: TGTGCCAGCAGCTTATGGTGGGGCAATGAGCAGTTCTTC

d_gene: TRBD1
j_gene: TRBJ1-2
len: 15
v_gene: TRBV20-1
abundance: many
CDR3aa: CSARDLDRGRYGYTF
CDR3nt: TGCAGTGCTAGAGATTTGGACAGGGGACGCTATGGCTACACCTTC

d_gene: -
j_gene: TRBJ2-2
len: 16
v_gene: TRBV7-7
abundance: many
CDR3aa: CASSPALGGYTGELFF
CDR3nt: TGTGCCAGCAGCCCCGCCTTAGGGGGGTACACCGGGGAGCTGTTTTTT

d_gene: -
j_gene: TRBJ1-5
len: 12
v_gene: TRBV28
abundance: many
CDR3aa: CASSLTNQPQHF
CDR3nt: TGTGCCAGCAGTTTAACAAATCAGCCCCAGCATTTT

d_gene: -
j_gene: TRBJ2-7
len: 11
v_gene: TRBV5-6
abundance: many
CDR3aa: CASGSLYEQYF
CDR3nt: TGTGCCAGCGGCAGTCTCTACGAGCAGTACTTC

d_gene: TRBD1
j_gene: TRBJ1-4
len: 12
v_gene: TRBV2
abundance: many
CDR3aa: CASSEPPGQAFF
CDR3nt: TGTGCCAGCAGTGAACCCCCGGGACAGGCGTTTTTT

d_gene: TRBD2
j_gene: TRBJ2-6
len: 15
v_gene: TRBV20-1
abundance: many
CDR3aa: CSATREGSGANVLTF
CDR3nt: TGCAGTGCCACCCGGGAGGGGTCTGGGGCCAACGTCCTGACTTTC

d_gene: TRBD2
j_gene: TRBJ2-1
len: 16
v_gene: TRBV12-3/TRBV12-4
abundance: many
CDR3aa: CASSLPWTSGFFEQFF
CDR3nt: TGTGCCAGCAGTTTACCCTGGACTAGCGGGTTTTTTGAGCAGTTCTTC

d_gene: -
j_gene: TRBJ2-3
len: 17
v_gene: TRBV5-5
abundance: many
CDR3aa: CASSLKWTGKNTDTQYF
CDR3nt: TGTGCCAGCAGCTTGAAGTGGACCGGGAAAAACACAGATACGCAGTATTTT

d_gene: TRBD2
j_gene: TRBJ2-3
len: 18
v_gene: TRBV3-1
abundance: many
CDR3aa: CASSQDTSGGMGTDTQYF
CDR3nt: TGTGCCAGCAGCCAAGATACTAGCGGGGGGATGGGCACAGATACGCAGTATTTT